These 15 T cell receptor beta chains were sequenced from one sample in a study of blood T cell repertoires in COVID-19. Only in-frame clones appear in the TCRdb table, and some are missing; sequencing was by immunoSEQ multiplex PCR. The sample shows roughly 56,000 clones, about 85% of them seen only once. What was sequenced was peripheral blood. These receptors all come from a man between 65 and 79 years old with acute or convalescent COVID-19.

V usage is TRBV2 and J usage is TRBJ1-4, with 12 bases lining up with TRBD1. Trimming cost V 3 bases and J 8 bases; bases outside gene matches: 4. This CDR3 has 15 amino acids. Per germline, CDR1 SNHLY and CDR2 FYNNEI. Written as DNA, the CDR3 is TGTGCCAGCAGTGAGGGACAGGGGGCTCGGGAAAAACTGTTTTTT. Residues: CASSEGQGAREKLFF.

The CDR3 sequence: CASSPTSGITTDTQYF. The CDR3 DNA reads TGTGCCAGCTCACCAACTAGCGGGATTACCACAGATACGCAGTATTTT. The rearrangement joins TRBV18 to TRBJ2-3; 10 bases align to TRBD2. CDR3 length: 16 residues. Losses at the gene ends were 2 bases for V and 2 bases for J; bases not matched to a gene: 4. Germline CDR1 reads KGHSH; CDR2 reads LQKENI.

The chain couples TRBV6-5 to TRBJ1-1, with 9 bases aligning to TRBD1. Germline-derived CDR1 and CDR2 are MNHEY and SVGAGI. Trimming at V came to 6 bases and at J to 3 bases, leaving 5 bases not matched to a gene. This CDR3 has 14 amino acids. The CDR3 bases are TGTGCCAGCAGACAGGGGGCGCAGGACACTGAAGCTTTCTTT. It encodes CASRQGAQDTEAFF.

V gene TRBV3-1 (or the pseudogene TRBV3-2) combines with J gene TRBJ2-1, with TRBD2 matching 14 bases. Germline CDR1 reads LGHDT; CDR2 reads YNNKEL (reference sequence). This CDR3 has 17 residues. V lost 8 bases to trimming and J lost 4 bases; unmatched junction nucleotides: 10. The CDR3 loop is CASSSTSGGAGYNEQFF. CDR3 nucleotides: TGTGCCAGCTCCTCGACTAGCGGGGGGGCCGGGTACAATGAGCAGTTCTTC.

This clone was found once. The rearrangement links TRBV5-1 to TRBJ1-1; 8 nucleotides align to TRBD1. V dropped 0 bases and J dropped 0; count of bases not matched to a gene: 1. This CDR3 comprises 15 residues. Germline V gene sequence: CDR1 SGHRS, CDR2 YFSETQ. This CDR3 reads CASSLGQGMNTEAFF. CDR3 nucleotide sequence: TGCGCCAGCAGCTTGGGACAGGGGATGAACACTGAAGCTTTCTTT.

The V call is TRBV18, the J call TRBJ1-2; TRBD1 aligns across 9 bases. This CDR3 has 15 residues. The J segment lost 3 bases and the V segment lost 3 bases, leaving 5 bases of the junction unmatched. The V gene's germline CDR1 is KGHSH and CDR2 LQKENI. The CDR3 nucleotides read TGTGCCAGCTCACCTCAACAGGGGGCCGACTATGGCTACACCTTC. It yields the protein CASSPQQGADYGYTF.

The chain carries TRBV4-1 and TRBJ2-3; 8 bases line up with TRBD2. V shed 0 bases and J 4 bases; nucleotides not matched to a gene: 9. The V gene's germline CDR1 is MGHRA and CDR2 YSYEKL. This CDR3 has 17 amino acids. The CDR3 DNA sequence: TGCGCCAGCAGCCAAGACTGGCCGGGGGGGACCGCAGATACGCAGTATTTT. Amino acid sequence: CASSQDWPGGTADTQYF.

The chain's CDR3 is CASTPGQGAMNTEAFF. The CDR3 coding sequence is TGTGCCAGCACCCCTGGACAGGGGGCGATGAACACTGAAGCTTTCTTT. The chain links TRBV5-4 to TRBJ1-1; 11 nucleotides match TRBD1. This CDR3 spans 16 amino acids. Trimming cost V 6 bases and J 0 bases; bases outside gene matches: 7. Per germline, CDR1 SGHNT and CDR2 YYREEE (reference sequence).

This clone has just one count. The gene calls are TRBV6-5 and TRBJ2-7; 10 nucleotides match TRBD1. Germline CDR1 and CDR2: MNHEY and SVGAGI. CDR3 size: 14 residues. J gave up 6 bases and V 8 bases, and 10 bases lay outside the gene matches. The CDR3 reads CASGSGQGVGEQYF. Written as DNA, the CDR3 is TGTGCCAGCGGAAGCGGACAGGGGGTAGGCGAGCAGTACTTC.

This clone appeared a few times. The chain employs TRBV28 and TRBJ1-2; 7 bases are shared with TRBD1. The germline gives CDR1 MDHEN, CDR2 SYDVKM. Losses at the gene ends were 5 bases for V and 3 bases for J; bases not matched to a gene: 3. This CDR3 has 13 amino acids. The CDR3 DNA is TGTGCCAGCAGTCCGGGACAGTACTATGGCTACACCTTC. Translation: CASSPGQYYGYTF.

The chain is built from TRBV19 and TRBJ1-5; 7 nucleotides line up with TRBD1. With V trimmed by 7 bases and J by 2 bases, 8 bases remained unmatched. The V gene's germline CDR1 is LNHDA and CDR2 SQIVND (reference sequence). This CDR3 has 15 residues. CDR3 sequence reads: CASTSTGWGNQPQHF. The CDR3 DNA sequence: TGTGCCAGTACCTCGACAGGGTGGGGCAATCAGCCCCAGCATTTT. Full variable domain (rest looked up from reference TRBV19 and TRBJ1-5): DGGITQSPKYLFRKEGQNVTLSCEQNLNHDAMYWYRQDPGQGLRLIYYSQIVNDFQKGDIAEGYSVSREKKESFPLTVTSAQKNPTAFYLCASTSTGWGNQPQHFGDGTRLSIL.

V is TRBV4-1 and J is TRBJ2-1; 9 bases fit TRBD2. V shed 0 bases and J 6 bases; nucleotides not matched to a gene: 9. The germline V gene has CDR1 MGHRA and CDR2 YSYEKL. CDR3 length: 17 amino acids. The CDR3 loop is CASSQDERGAIGNEQFF. The DNA for the CDR3 is TGCGCCAGCAGCCAAGACGAGCGGGGGGCCATAGGCAATGAGCAGTTCTTC.

CDR3 amino acids: CASSPRLAGNTGELFF. DNA of the CDR3: TGTGCCAGCAGCCCTCGACTAGCGGGGAACACCGGGGAGCTGTTTTTT. The chain joins TRBV3-1 (or the pseudogene TRBV3-2) to TRBJ2-2; 10 bases match TRBD2. The V segment lost 4 bases and the J segment 1 base; nucleotides outside the gene matches: 3. There are 16 residues in the CDR3. CDR1 is LGHDT and CDR2 is YNNKEL in the germline V gene (reference sequence).

CDR3 DNA: TGTGCCAGCATGGGACAGGGCAATTCACCCCTCCACTTT. Encoded protein: CASMGQGNSPLHF. The chain uses TRBV2 and TRBJ1-6, with 9 nucleotides matching TRBD1. Germline V lookup: CDR1 SNHLY, CDR2 FYNNEI. V lost 7 bases and J lost 7; bases outside the gene matches: 2. The CDR3 covers 13 residues. Based on the CDR3 plus reference TRBV2 and TRBJ1-6, the full variable domain is EPEVTQTPSHQVTQMGQEVILRCVPISNHLYFYWYRQILGQKVEFLVSFYNNEISEKSEIFDDQFSVERPDGSNFTLKIRSTKLEDSAMYFCASMGQGNSPLHFGNGTRLTVT.

V is TRBV28 and J is TRBJ1-5; TRBD1 is a possible D gene (5 bases). Per the germline V gene, CDR1 is MDHEN and CDR2 is SYDVKM. Trimming left V 6 bases short and J 6 bases short, with 15 bases between. The CDR3 is 14 residues long. In nucleotides, the CDR3 is TGTGCCAGCAGGACGCCAGGGTCGGGTCAGCCCCAGCATTTT. Its protein is CASRTPGSGQPQHF.